A single sample gave rise to the 15 T cell receptor beta chains below, sequenced in a study of T cell responses to AZD1222 COVID-19 vaccine (dated by TCRdb to about 2021). Library prep was done by the immunoSEQ multiplex PCR assay. Held by TCRdb, this immuneACCESS table contains in-frame sequences only and omits some clones. Under half of the omission traces to an unresolved V gene where checked; the cause of the rest is unknown. This sample has about 120,000 clones in its table, and less than 90% of those were observed once. The ten largest clonotypes hold roughly 2.4% of the sample. The label giving this sample's time point can be read as: baseline before first vaccination. Specimen: peripheral blood, collected on day 0 of AZD1222 vaccination. The receptors shown here come from an adult in good health.

There are a few counts of this clone. This chain joins TRBV5-1 and TRBJ1-1, with unresolved D. V lost 4 bases and J 7 bases, leaving 23 bases between the germline ends. The CDR3 has 16 amino acids. Germline V lookup: CDR1 SGHRS, CDR2 YFSETQ. In nucleotides, the CDR3 is TGCGCCAGCAGCCTGGATGACGGTCAGGCCCCAGGTGAAGCTTTCTTT. This encodes CASSLDDGQAPGEAFF.

This clone has a single count. The chain has TRBV29-1 and TRBJ2-5; D may be TRBD2 (6 bases). CDR1 and CDR2 from the germline V gene are SQVTM and ANQGSEA. V was shortened by 4 bases and J by 5 bases, with 11 bases between the two germline ends. This CDR3 region has 12 residues. The DNA for the CDR3 is TGCAGCGTTGTTCACGGGGGTGAGACCCAGTACTTC. Translating gives CSVVHGGETQYF.

This clone came up once. The rearrangement joins TRBV27 to TRBJ1-2; 7 bases line up with TRBD1. CDR1 is MNHEY and CDR2 is SMNVEV in the germline V gene (reference sequence). V was clipped by 5 bases and J by 3 bases; unmatched bases: 9. This CDR3 comprises 15 residues. CDR3 DNA sequence: TGTGCCAGCAGTCGATACAGGGGATCCCACTATGGCTACACCTTC. Its protein is CASSRYRGSHYGYTF.

This sequence joins TRBV7-8 and TRBJ2-2, with D possibly TRBD1 on 5 matching bases. The germline CDR1 and CDR2 sequences are SGHVS and FQNEAQ. V was trimmed by 5 bases and J by 2 bases, leaving 12 bases between them. The length of the CDR3 is 15 residues. As DNA, the CDR3 is TGTGCCAGCAGCCCCCGTGACAGAAACACCGGGGAGCTGTTTTTT. Translating it yields CASSPRDRNTGELFF.

This chain joins TRBV3-1 (or the pseudogene TRBV3-2) and TRBJ2-2; D is unresolved. Trimming removed 4 bases from V and 4 bases from J, with 7 bases in between. In germline, CDR1 is LGHDT, CDR2 YNNKEL (reference sequence). The CDR3 covers 13 residues. The CDR3 bases are TGTGCCAGCAGCCTTCTGGGCACCGGGGAGCTGTTTTTT. It encodes CASSLLGTGELFF.

This rearrangement joins TRBV30 to TRBJ1-6, with no clear D. The V gene's germline CDR1 is GTSNPN and CDR2 SVGIG (reference sequence). Trimming took off 4 bases at V and 13 bases at J, with 14 bases between the two ends. CDR3 length: 12 amino acids. CDR3 sequence (DNA): TGTGCCTGGACCGCTCCCGGTATCCCCCTCCACTTT. Its protein product is CAWTAPGIPLHF. Using reference TRBV30 and TRBJ1-6 for the parts outside the CDR3, the full variable domain is SQTIHQWPATLVQPVGSPLSLECTVEGTSNPNLYWYRQAAGRGLQLLFYSVGIGQISSEVPQNLSASRPQDRQFILSSKKLLLSDSGFYLCAWTAPGIPLHFGNGTRLTVT.

This chain uses TRBV2 with TRBJ2-2; perhaps TRBD1 as D (5 bases). Trimming removed 3 bases from V and 4 bases from J, with 9 bases in between. CDR3 length: 14 amino acids. CDR1 and CDR2 (germline): SNHLY, FYNNEI. CDR3 in amino acids: CASSEVRVTGELFF. The CDR3 DNA reads TGTGCCAGCAGTGAGGTCAGGGTCACCGGGGAGCTGTTTTTT.

The J gene is TRBJ2-1, the V gene TRBV28; TRBD1 aligns across 10 bases. Per germline, CDR1 MDHEN and CDR2 SYDVKM. V lost 6 bases and J lost 8; bases outside the gene matches: 10. The CDR3 consists of 15 residues. The chain's CDR3 is CASRRRQGARHEQFF. For the CDR3, the DNA is TGTGCCAGCAGACGGAGACAGGGGGCTCGGCATGAGCAGTTCTTC.

The chain carries TRBV7-9 and TRBJ2-3; D is perhaps TRBD2 (6 bases). There are 15 residues in the CDR3. The germline V and J ends were trimmed by 6 bases and 3 bases, with 16 bases remaining between them. CDR1 and CDR2 from the germline V gene are SEHNR and FQNEAQ (reference sequence). The CDR3 protein is CASSSSGRGTDTQYF. CDR3 DNA sequence: TGTGCCAGCAGTAGTAGCGGCCGAGGGACAGATACGCAGTATTTT.

This CDR3 reads CASSSRLGPETQYF. CDR3 bases: TGCGCCAGCAGTTCTAGGTTGGGCCCAGAGACCCAGTACTTC. V is TRBV10-1 and J is TRBJ2-5; D unresolved. The CDR3 consists of 14 residues. Germline V CDR1 and CDR2: WNHNN, SYGVQD (reference sequence). Trimming pared 5 bases from V and 4 bases from J, leaving 14 bases between.

The V gene is TRBV2, the J gene TRBJ1-5; maybe TRBD1 (5 bases). CDR1 SNHLY and CDR2 FYNNEI come from the germline V gene. The CDR3 is 15 amino acids. Trimming shortened V by 6 bases and J by 0 bases, and 12 bases separated the two germline ends. CDR3 DNA: TGTGCCAGCAGGGGAGGACATAATAGCAATCAGCCCCAGCATTTT. Translating it yields CASRGGHNSNQPQHF. Based on the CDR3 plus reference TRBV2 and TRBJ1-5, the full variable domain is EPEVTQTPSHQVTQMGQEVILRCVPISNHLYFYWYRQILGQKVEFLVSFYNNEISEKSEIFDDQFSVERPDGSNFTLKIRSTKLEDSAMYFCASRGGHNSNQPQHFGDGTRLSIL.

CDR3 sequence (DNA): TGTGCCAGCAGTCCGTACAATGAGCAGTTCTTC. Translating gives CASSPYNEQFF. The J gene is TRBJ2-1, the V gene TRBV28; D is unclear. V was cut by 5 bases and J by 4 bases, with 3 bases left in between. Germline-derived CDR1 and CDR2 are MDHEN and SYDVKM. The CDR3 spans 11 residues.

This clone was observed a single time. The genes are TRBV6-1 and TRBJ2-5; D is perhaps TRBD2 (5 bases). This CDR3 region has 13 residues. Trimming took 3 bases from V and 4 from J, leaving 9 bases between them. Germline V lookup: CDR1 MNHNS, CDR2 SASEGT. CDR3 DNA sequence: TGTGCCAGCAGTGACCGTGGAGGAGAGACCCAGTACTTC. Its protein product is CASSDRGGETQYF.

J is TRBJ1-2 and V is TRBV29-1, with 9 bases lining up with TRBD1. The CDR3 has 15 residues. The V and J ends lost 5 bases and 7 bases, in that order; junction bases with no gene match: 14. The germline gives CDR1 SQVTM, CDR2 ANQGSEA. The CDR3 sequence: CSVRDRASGVAGYTF. For the CDR3, the DNA is TGCAGCGTTCGGGACAGGGCAAGTGGCGTTGCTGGCTACACCTTC.

This chain uses TRBV3-1 (or the pseudogene TRBV3-2) with TRBJ1-2; 7 positions agree with TRBD1. Germline-derived CDR1 and CDR2 are LGHDT and YNNKEL (reference sequence). The V segment lost 1 base and the J segment 4 bases; nucleotides outside the gene matches: 6. The CDR3 runs 15 residues. The CDR3 DNA is TGTGCCAGCAGCCAAGGACAGGGTTCATCCTATGGCTACACCTTC. Residues: CASSQGQGSSYGYTF.